This T cell receptor beta chain originates from a study of cytomegalovirus exposure and HLA in healthy donors. Turning to the study itself: Earlier work reported 100 million to 130 million unique TCR beta sequences from about 190 million T cells.

Study outcomes and limitations: It was reported that the classifier diagnosed cytomegalovirus status with high specificity and sensitivity in both the original and validation cohorts. TRBV6-2, TRBV6-3 and other indistinguishable V segments were excluded.

The CDR3 has 16 residues. V was clipped by 0 bases and J by 10 bases, with 21 bases between them. Germline loops: CDR1 GTSNPN, CDR2 SVGIG (reference sequence). To note about this clone: The antigen remains undetermined.

Vbeta (60) and Jbeta (13) primers were used in the PCR. In the authors' workflow: Roughly 10 million shared chains were among some 75 million unique TCR beta chains counted in a later analysis. The table came from immunoSEQ multiplex PCR; TCRdb's copy has only in-frame clones and leaves some out. V and J calls and clone size are those listed in that table; D and trimming were worked out from the DNA. In the table there are approximately 160,000 clones, 70% to 85% of which are singletons. The sequence derives from a woman in her thirties in good health and CMV-seropositive. The sequenced material came from PBMCs. J is TRBJ1-4 and V is TRBV30; tentative D call: TRBD1 (6 bases). The CDR3 DNA reads TGTGCCTGGAGTGTAGGGCGGGGGCCGGGAGAAGGAAAACTGTTTTTT. It codes for CAWSVGRGPGEGKLFF. Based on the CDR3 plus reference TRBV30 and TRBJ1-4, the full variable domain is SQTIHQWPATLVQPVGSPLSLECTVEGTSNPNLYWYRQAAGRGLQLLFYSVGIGQISSEVPQNLSASRPQDRQFILSSKKLLLSDSGFYLCAWSVGRGPGEGKLFFGSGTQLSVL.